Described below is a single T cell receptor beta chain sequence and its context. As yet, its antigen is unknown. To make TCR beta libraries, researchers used iRepertoire HTBI primers and Arm-PCR of CDR3 regions. In TCRdb, the multiplex PCR reads were re-called with MiXCR into one record per CDR3 protein. This repertoire shows approximately 440,000 distinct CDR3 sequences, about a quarter found once; its top ten account for roughly 30%. This sample was taken from a study of regulatory T cells in long-lasting Graves disease. Findings of the study overall: Patients with persistent Graves' had lower TCR diversity than newly diagnosed patients.

The time point: persistent/refractory GD, antithyroid drugs over 5 years with positive TRAb. From PBMCs, RNA was extracted and then used to make the TCR library. Patients came from an endocrinology department in Xi'an, China. V lost 6 bases to trimming and J lost 7 bases; unmatched junction nucleotides: 8. The CDR3 runs to 14 residues. The germline gives CDR1 SGHDT, CDR2 YYEEEE. The TCR originated in a female donor with Graves disease. The V gene is TRBV5-6, the J gene TRBJ1-5; TRBD1 matches 9 bases. The sequencing here drew on peripheral blood mononuclear cells (PBMCs), taken when the disease was refractory, from a patient treated with antithyroid drugs. For the CDR3, the DNA is TGTGCCAGCACCCTGGGACAGGGTGGGCAGCCCCAGCATTTT. As protein: CASTLGQGGQPQHF.